This entry lists 25 T cell receptor beta chains sequenced from one sample in a study of post-analysis software for immune sequencing data. Overall study findings and caveats: Comparison of patients with controls showed about 5 TRBV segments more frequent in patients, TRBV5-6, TRBV5-1 and TRBV20-1 among them.

Unique molecular identifiers tagged the TCR beta cDNA libraries. TCRdb processed the PCR reads anew with MiXCR; each CDR3 protein has one entry. In the table there are fewer than 850,000 distinct CDR3 sequences, less than 35% of which are singletons. Antigen specificity for these receptors is unknown. The sequencing input was blood. These receptors came from a girl between 10 and 17 years old with multiple sclerosis.

This clonotype was detected a few times. The gene calls are TRBV15 and TRBJ2-5, with 7 bases fitting TRBD1. With V trimmed by 0 bases and J by 10 bases, 8 bases remained unmatched. The germline V gene has CDR1 LNHNV and CDR2 YYDKDF (reference sequence). The CDR3 loop spans 14 amino acids. The CDR3 DNA reads as TGTGCCACCAGCAGAGACTTAGGACAGGATGACCAGTACTTC. Translated, it gives CATSRDLGQDDQYF.

The chain is built from TRBV27 and TRBJ2-1, with unresolved D. CDR3 size: 13 residues. Trimming removed 0 bases from V and 4 bases from J, with 4 bases in between. Germline loops: CDR1 MNHEY, CDR2 SMNVEV (reference sequence). The DNA of the CDR3 is TGTGCCAGCAGTTTATCTAGGTACAATGAGCAGTTCTTC. Its translation is CASSLSRYNEQFF.

The V call is TRBV6-6, the J call TRBJ1-2; D is unclear. V was shortened by 7 bases and J by 4 bases, with 13 bases between the two germline ends. The CDR3 extends over 13 amino acids. The germline V gene has CDR1 MNHNY and CDR2 SVGAGI (reference sequence). The CDR3 here is CASTFSGVYGYTF. The CDR3 bases are TGTGCCAGCACGTTCAGCGGGGTCTATGGCTACACCTTC.

The J gene is TRBJ1-4, the V gene TRBV5-1, with 8 bases lining up with TRBD1. V shed 5 bases and J 4 bases; nucleotides not matched to a gene: 4. The CDR3 is made up of 14 amino acids. CDR1 SGHRS and CDR2 YFSETQ come from the germline V gene. CDR3 nucleotide sequence: TGCGCCAGCAGACGACAGGGGTTTAATGAAAAACTGTTTTTT. It is translated as CASRRQGFNEKLFF.

V and J are TRBV27 and TRBJ2-1; TRBD2 matches 11 bases. Germline V gene sequence: CDR1 MNHEY, CDR2 SMNVEV (reference sequence). The J segment lost 0 bases and the V segment lost 7 bases, leaving 5 bases of the junction unmatched. The CDR3 has 16 amino acids. The CDR3 protein is CASTPLAGDSYNEQFF. The CDR3 DNA reads as TGTGCCAGCACCCCACTAGCGGGAGACTCCTACAATGAGCAGTTCTTC.

The J gene is TRBJ2-4, the V gene TRBV4-3, with TRBD1 as a possible D gene (5 bases). The J call may be incorrect, as the DNA end agrees better with TRBJ2-5. The CDR3 is made up of 15 amino acids. Germline V gene sequence: CDR1 LGHNA, CDR2 YSLEER. The CDR3 region is CASSQDVGRQETQYF. The DNA for the CDR3 is TGCGCCAGCAGCCAAGATGTGGGGCGACAGGAGACCCAGTACTTC.

This chain joins TRBV7-9 and TRBJ2-7; TRBD1 aligns across 7 bases. The J call may be in error: the DNA end matches TRBJ2-5 better. CDR1 is SEHNR and CDR2 is FQNEAQ in the germline V gene (reference sequence). CDR3 length equals 14 residues. This CDR3 is CASSYEGGWETQYF. CDR3 DNA: TGTGCCAGCAGCTACGAAGGGGGCTGGGAGACCCAGTACTTC.

CDR3 in amino acids: CASSWSDGGVEELFF. In DNA form, the CDR3 reads TGTGCCAGCAGCTGGTCTGACGGGGGGGTCGAGGAGCTGTTTTTT. The chain uses TRBV7-2 and TRBJ2-2, with 8 nucleotides matching TRBD2. Germline CDR1 reads SGHTA; CDR2 reads FQGNSA. The CDR3 sequence is 15 residues long. The V gene end was trimmed by 4 bases and the J gene end by 10 bases; junction bases not matched to a gene: 11.

In its sample, this clonotype was seen a few times. A read error may account for a junction end that differs from germline. The V gene is TRBV7-7, the J gene TRBJ2-1; perhaps TRBD2 as D (5 bases). The CDR3 is 15 amino acids. Germline CDR1 and CDR2: SSHAT and FNYEAQ (reference sequence). The CDR3 loop reads CASSLVRKAGNEQFF. The CDR3 DNA reads as TGTGCTAGCAGCTTAGTTAGGAAGGCGGGCAATGAGCAGTTCTTC. The full variable domain, in which reference TRBV7-7 and TRBJ2-1 provide the parts outside the CDR3, is GAGVSQSPRYKVTKRGQDVTLRCDPISSHATLYWYQQALGQGPEFLTYFNYEAQPDKSGLPSDRFSAERPEGSISTLTIQRTEQRDSAMYRCASSLVRKAGNEQFFGPGTRLTVL.

Comments on this clonotype: A much larger clone lies one base from this, so it may be a read error. The chain links TRBV4-1 to TRBJ1-2; 11 bases fit TRBD1. The CDR3 runs to 16 residues. The V gene end was trimmed by 1 base and the J gene end by 3 bases; junction bases not matched to a gene: 4. Germline CDR1 and CDR2: MGHRA and YSYEKL. The CDR3, as DNA: TGCGCCAGCAGCCAAGTCGGGACAGGGGGGGACTATGGCTACACCTTC. Its translation: CASSQVGTGGDYGYTF.

This clonotype was detected a few times. The J gene is TRBJ2-7, the V gene TRBV20-1; no definite D call. Trimming cost V 1 base and J 0 bases, with 13 bases left between them. The CDR3 is 15 residues long. Per germline, CDR1 DFQATT and CDR2 SNEGSKA (reference sequence). CDR3 protein: CSARASVTSSYEQYF. In DNA, the CDR3 is TGCAGTGCTAGAGCCTCGGTGACGAGCTCCTACGAGCAGTACTTC.

This clonotype was detected a few times. This chain links TRBV28 with TRBJ1-6; TRBD1 matches at 7 bases. The CDR3 contains 14 residues. Germline values: CDR1 MDHEN, CDR2 SYDVKM. Trimming cost V 4 bases and J 5 bases; bases outside gene matches: 2. As DNA, the CDR3 is TGTGCCAGCAGTTGGACAGGCGATAATTCACCCCTCCACTTT. Protein sequence: CASSWTGDNSPLHF.

Ten or more counts support this clonotype. This chain joins TRBV4-3 and TRBJ2-7; 7 positions match TRBD2. Per germline, CDR1 LGHNA and CDR2 YSLEER. The J segment lost 4 bases and the V segment lost 3 bases, leaving 3 bases of the junction unmatched. The CDR3 extends over 13 amino acids. In DNA form, the CDR3 reads TGCGCCAGCAGCCAGTTTAGCGGGTACGAGCAGTACTTC. This encodes CASSQFSGYEQYF.

There are a few counts of this clonotype. V is TRBV12-3 or TRBV12-4 and J is TRBJ2-3, with TRBD2 identical over 9 bases. V was clipped by 8 bases and J by 4 bases; unmatched bases: 7. This CDR3 contains 14 residues. CDR3 nucleotide sequence: TGTGCCAGCCGTCGCGCGGGGGGGGCAGATACGCAGTATTTT. This translates into CASRRAGGADTQYF.

This clonotype was detected only a few times. This sequence joins TRBV20-1 and TRBJ2-5, with D possibly TRBD2 on 6 matching bases. This CDR3 is 14 amino acids long. V was trimmed by 1 base and J by 0 bases, leaving 9 bases between them. Looked up from germline, CDR1 is DFQATT and CDR2 is SNEGSKA (reference sequence). CDR3 protein: CSARVWTNQETQYF. For the CDR3, the DNA is TGCAGTGCTAGAGTTTGGACTAACCAAGAGACCCAGTACTTC.

This clonotype was seen repeatedly, ten times or more. This chain joins TRBV29-1 and TRBJ2-7, with D maybe TRBD2 (5 bases). Trimming stripped 4 bases from V and 2 bases from J, with 15 bases between. Germline V gene sequence: CDR1 SQVTM, CDR2 ANQGSEA. The CDR3 covers 14 residues. CDR3 residues: CSVVPRGLTYEQYF. In DNA, the CDR3 is TGCAGCGTTGTCCCCCGAGGACTTACCTACGAGCAGTACTTC.

The chain couples TRBV15 to TRBJ2-3, with 10 bases that match TRBD1. V was pared by 5 bases and J by 4 bases, with 6 bases of the junction left unmatched. The CDR3 totals 15 residues. Germline V gives CDR1 LNHNV, CDR2 YYDKDF (reference sequence). The CDR3 DNA is TGTGCCACCAGCCCCGGACAGGGGGATGCAGATACGCAGTATTTT. The encoded protein is CATSPGQGDADTQYF.

The chain combines TRBV29-1 with TRBJ2-1, with 8 bases that match TRBD2. The CDR3 sequence is 14 residues long. Germline trimming cut 6 bases from V and 12 bases from J; bases unmatched to any gene: 16. Germline V lookup: CDR1 SQVTM, CDR2 ANQGSEA. The CDR3 loop is CSVESGTRGDVQFF. CDR3 in DNA: TGCAGCGTCGAGAGTGGGACTAGGGGGGATGTGCAGTTCTTC.

A few counts support this clonotype. CDR3 sequence (DNA): TGTGCTAGTGGTTTAATGGGGAACACCGGGGAGCTGTTTTTT. Encoded protein: CASGLMGNTGELFF. V gene TRBV12-5 combines with J gene TRBJ2-2, with no clear D. The CDR3 spans 14 residues. The germline CDR1 and CDR2 sequences are LGHNT and FRNRAP. Trimming shortened V by 3 bases and J by 1 base, and 6 bases separated the two germline ends.

This clonotype was counted many times. The chain employs TRBV5-5 and TRBJ1-2, with D uncertain. Trimming cost V 0 bases and J 2 bases, with 8 bases left between them. The CDR3 has 14 amino acids. Germline CDR1 SGHKS, CDR2 YYEKEE (reference sequence). The CDR3 nucleotides read TGTGCCAGCAGCTTGGGACGGGAAAACTATGGCTACACCTTC. As protein: CASSLGRENYGYTF.

This clonotype has a handful of counts. The chain joins TRBV29-1 to TRBJ2-1; 7 positions match TRBD2. This CDR3 is built from 14 residues. The V segment lost 7 bases and the J segment 6 bases; nucleotides outside the gene matches: 12. CDR1 SQVTM and CDR2 ANQGSEA come from the germline V gene. CDR3 residues: CSGRAGWGINEQFF. The CDR3 bases are TGCAGCGGACGAGCGGGGTGGGGCATCAATGAGCAGTTCTTC.

DNA of the CDR3: TGTGCCAGCAGCTGGGACCCATACTCTGGGGCCAACGTCCTGACTTTC. Translated: CASSWDPYSGANVLTF. V gene TRBV7-8 combines with J gene TRBJ2-6; tentatively, D is TRBD1 or TRBD2 (5 bases each). This CDR3 spans 16 amino acids. Germline CDR1 reads SGHVS; CDR2 reads FQNEAQ. Trimming shortened V by 4 bases and J by 0 bases, and 10 bases separated the two germline ends.

This clonotype was detected only a few times. The gene calls are TRBV20-1 and TRBJ2-3; 9 bases line up with TRBD1. CDR3 length: 15 residues. V dropped 0 bases and J dropped 2; count of bases not matched to a gene: 3. Germline V CDR1 and CDR2: DFQATT, SNEGSKA (reference sequence). The CDR3 DNA follows: TGCAGTGCTAGAGAGGGACAGGGAATCACAGATACGCAGTATTTT. Translated: CSAREGQGITDTQYF.

This clonotype was observed a few times. The gene calls are TRBV6-1 and TRBJ1-1; D gene unclear. The length of the CDR3 is 14 residues. The germline V gene has CDR1 MNHNS and CDR2 SASEGT. Trimming cost V 8 bases and J 0 bases, with 13 bases left between them. The CDR3 is CASEEPGMNTEAFF. The CDR3 DNA follows: TGTGCCAGCGAAGAGCCAGGCATGAACACTGAAGCTTTCTTT.

The sample holds a few counts of this clonotype. The J gene is TRBJ2-5, the V gene TRBV28; D is possibly TRBD1 or TRBD2 (5 bases each). This CDR3 has 13 residues. Germline V CDR1 and CDR2: MDHEN, SYDVKM. V shed 3 bases and J shed 4 bases, with 9 bases lying between them. The CDR3 here is CASSLPGPETQYF. The CDR3, as DNA: TGTGCCAGCAGTTTGCCGGGGCCAGAGACCCAGTACTTC. The full variable domain, rest sourced from reference TRBV28 and TRBJ2-5, is DVKVTQSSRYLVKRTGEKVFLECVQDMDHENMFWYRQDPGLGLRLIYFSYDVKMKEKGDIPEGYSVSREKKERFSLILESASTNQTSMYLCASSLPGPETQYFGPGTRLLVL.